This entry concerns a single TCR beta chain. Its target is unknown. Treatment defined: roughly 19 received Ad26.COV2.S at low or high dose, single or two shots; about 5 received placebo; per-sample allocation not given. All samples were drawn on day 63, counting from the first vaccine or placebo injection. This entry comes from a study of Ad26.COV2.S vaccination and SARS-CoV-2 variants. The study, taken as a whole, reports: Post-vaccination breadth of spike-specific CD8+ and CD4+ T cell responses was reportedly substantial.

The method was immunoSEQ multiplex PCR; TCRdb's version includes in-frame clones alone and lacks a portion of them. The data contain about 350,000 clones, 70% to 90% of them singletons. This CDR3 contains 13 residues. V was trimmed by 7 bases and J by 0 bases, leaving 12 bases between them. Germline assignment: CDR1 SQVTM and CDR2 ANQGSEA. The material was peripheral blood, obtained in a trial of Ad26.COV2.S vaccine versus placebo. The TCR sequence derives from a person aged 18-65 years who received the Ad26.COV2.S COVID-19 vaccine or a placebo. The rearrangement uses TRBV29-1 and TRBJ1-1; a weak D match, TRBD1 (6 bases). Written as DNA, the CDR3 is TGCAGCGCTAATGACAGGCTGAACACTGAAGCTTTCTTT. It is translated as CSANDRLNTEAFF.